The 2 T cell receptor beta chains listed next were all sequenced from one sample in a study of blood T cells in healthy people across ages. The authors ran a second PCR of roughly 6 to 12 cycles using a sample-barcoded 5' primer and a J-beta primer mix. In TCRdb, the 5' RACE reads were re-called with MiXCR into one record per CDR3 protein. The table shows around 1,700,000 distinct CDR3 sequences, with roughly 30% occurring only once. Material: blood. The origin of the receptors is a woman in her 30s in good health.

This clonotype appeared a few times. The V and J genes are TRBV30 and TRBJ2-1; 11 bases line up with TRBD2. V shed 0 bases, J shed 6 bases, and the junction held 7 bases outside the gene matches. There are 16 residues in the CDR3. Germline V CDR1 and CDR2: GTSNPN, SVGIG (reference sequence). The DNA for the CDR3 is TGTGCCTGGAGTGTAGGGTCTAGCGGGAGGCGCAATGAGCAGTTCTTC. Protein sequence: CAWSVGSSGRRNEQFF.

The chain couples TRBV15 to TRBJ1-5, with D uncertain. The V end lost 3 bases, the J end lost 3 bases, and 0 bases lay between the germline ends. The CDR3 sequence is 11 residues long. The germline CDR1 and CDR2 sequences are LNHNV and YYDKDF (reference sequence). CDR3 in amino acids: CATSSNQPQHF. The CDR3 DNA follows: TGTGCCACCAGCAGCAATCAGCCCCAGCATTTT.